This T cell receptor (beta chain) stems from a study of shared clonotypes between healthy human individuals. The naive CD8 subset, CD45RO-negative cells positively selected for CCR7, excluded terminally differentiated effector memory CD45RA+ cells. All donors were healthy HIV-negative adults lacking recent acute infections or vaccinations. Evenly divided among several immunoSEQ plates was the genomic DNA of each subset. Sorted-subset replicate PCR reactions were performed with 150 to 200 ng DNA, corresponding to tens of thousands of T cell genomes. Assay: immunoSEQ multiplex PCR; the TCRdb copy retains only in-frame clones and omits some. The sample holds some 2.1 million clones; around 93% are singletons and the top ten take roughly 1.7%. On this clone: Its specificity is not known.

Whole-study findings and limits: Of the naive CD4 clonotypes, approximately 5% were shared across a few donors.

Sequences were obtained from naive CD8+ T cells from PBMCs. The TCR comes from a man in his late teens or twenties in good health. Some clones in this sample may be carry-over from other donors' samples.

The CDR3 is CASSSFSDLQGLNTEAFF. CDR3 bases: TGTGCCAGCAGTTCCTTTTCCGATTTACAGGGGTTGAACACTGAAGCTTTCTTT. V usage is TRBV28 and J usage is TRBJ1-1; TRBD1 matches at 7 bases. CDR1 MDHEN and CDR2 SYDVKM come from the germline V gene. Trimming took 4 bases from V and 0 from J; bases not matched to a gene: 14. The length of the CDR3 is 18 residues.